This T cell receptor (beta chain) comes out of a study of regulatory T cells in long-lasting Graves disease. Study results and limitations: Comparison showed that persistent patients shared more public clonotypes (over 2,500) than new patients (about 970).

CDR3 regions were amplified by Arm-PCR using iRepertoire HTBI primers to build TCR beta libraries. Under the authors' procedure: Identification yielded around 68 TRBV and around 15 TRBJ segments across samples. A single record per CDR3 protein comes from TCRdb applying MiXCR to the multiplex PCR reads. The V and J calls were determined by TCRdb, not by the authors. The table records hundreds of thousands of distinct CDR3 sequences, about 22% of them present only once. The time point is: persistent/refractory GD, antithyroid drugs over 5 years with positive TRAb. RNA isolated from PBMCs was used to make the TCR library. American Thyroid Association guidelines defined Graves' disease diagnosis. The EDTA tubes were filled with about 10 milliliters of drawn peripheral blood. CDR3 length equals 16 residues. The V end lost 1 base, the J end lost 4 bases, and 13 bases lay between the germline ends. Germline lookup yields CDR1 SGHAT and CDR2 FQNNGV.

This clonotype has at least ten counts. What it recognizes is unknown. This chain uses TRBV11-2 with TRBJ2-2, with D possibly being TRBD2 (6 bases). The sample consisted of peripheral blood mononuclear cells (PBMCs), taken when the disease was refractory, from a patient treated with antithyroid drugs. This TCR derives from a female donor with Graves disease. The CDR3 sequence is CASSLVSAGGTGELFF. The CDR3 region has the DNA TGTGCCAGCAGCTTAGTTTCAGCGGGCGGCACCGGGGAGCTGTTTTTT. Full variable domain (rest looked up from reference TRBV11-2 and TRBJ2-2): EAGVAQSPRYKIIEKRQSVAFWCNPISGHATLYWYQQILGQGPKLLIQFQNNGVVDDSQLPKDRFSAERLKGVDSTLKIQPAKLEDSAVYLCASSLVSAGGTGELFFGEGSRLTVL.